This TCR beta chain derives from a study of early T cells in non-severe SARS-CoV-2 infection. Study at large: Sequencing was performed on bulk RNA from unsorted whole blood, leaving chains unpaired.

This CDR3 is built from 16 residues. Germline assignment: CDR1 SGHAT and CDR2 FQNNGV. V was cut by 1 base and J by 6 bases, with 13 bases left in between. This clonotype was counted at least ten times. The antigen is not known. Study-wide points: CD4 and private specificities were missed by VDJdb matching, which favored anti-spike CD8 responses.

Individual cDNA molecules were tagged with unique molecular identifiers. Each CDR3 protein is one row after TCRdb ran MiXCR on the 5' RACE reads. This sample has about 25,000 distinct CDR3 sequences, with approximately 5.1% found just once. The V gene is TRBV11-2, the J gene TRBJ1-6; D remains ambiguous. This sequence was found in an adult who was a healthcare worker with PCR-confirmed SARS-CoV-2 infection or an uninfected control (not recorded which). Sequenced sample: whole blood. For the CDR3, the DNA is TGTGCCAGCAGCTTAGTCTACCCCGTCCCTAATTCACCCCTCCACTTT. Translation gives CASSLVYPVPNSPLHF.